This is a list of T cell receptor beta chains from one sample in a study of CD8+CD57+ T cells in acquired aplastic anemia. MiXCR was run by TCRdb on the reads, yielding one entry per CDR3 protein. The sample records approximately 130,000 distinct CDR3 sequences, 45% to 60% being singletons. The sequenced material came from sorted CD4+, CD8+, or CD8+CD57+ T cells (not recorded which) from PBMCs. The receptors were gathered from a human donor with aplastic anemia. The CDR3 runs from the conserved cysteine through the conserved F or W. The order of the fields is V gene, clone size, D gene, J gene, CDR3 DNA, CDR3 protein. D genes are given only for firm matches. Size is omitted from some rows. Given values are once, few, many or a class for expanded clones.

v_call: TRBV19; clone_size: once; d_call: .; j_call: TRBJ1-2; cdr3_nt: TGTGCCAGCCTCTCCGGGGGAACCAACTATGGCTACACCTTC; cdr3_aa: CASLSGGTNYGYTF
v_call: TRBV24-1; clone_size: many; d_call: TRBD1; j_call: TRBJ2-7; cdr3_nt: TGTGCCAGGAGACAGGGGGACCTCGACGAGCAGTACTTC; cdr3_aa: CARRQGDLDEQYF
v_call: TRBV24-1; clone_size: .; d_call: .; j_call: TRBJ2-1; cdr3_nt: TGTGCCACCTCTTCTGTGATTCAGGGGAGCTCCTACAATGAGCAGTTCTTC; cdr3_aa: CATSSVIQGSSYNEQFF
v_call: TRBV27; clone_size: .; d_call: TRBD1; j_call: TRBJ2-1; cdr3_nt: TGTGCCAGCACCCTGGGAGGACAGGGAATCAATGAGCAGTTCTTC; cdr3_aa: CASTLGGQGINEQFF
v_call: TRBV2; clone_size: .; d_call: .; j_call: TRBJ1-1; cdr3_nt: TGTGCCAGCACGCCACTCATGAACACTGAAGCTTTCTTT; cdr3_aa: CASTPLMNTEAFF
v_call: TRBV7-9; clone_size: many; d_call: TRBD1; j_call: TRBJ1-6; cdr3_nt: TGTGCCAGCAGCTCAGCCGAGGGGGCCGGGGGGCTGGGGCCCCTCCACTTT; cdr3_aa: CASSSAEGAGGLGPLHF
v_call: TRBV9; clone_size: .; d_call: .; j_call: TRBJ1-2; cdr3_nt: TGTGCCAGCAGCGTAGATAGGGCTGGGGGAGACGATGGCTACACCTTC; cdr3_aa: CASSVDRAGGDDGYTF
v_call: TRBV6-2/TRBV6-3; clone_size: .; d_call: TRBD1; j_call: TRBJ1-1; cdr3_nt: TGTGCCAGCAGTACTGACAGGGGATGGAACACTGAAGCTTTCTTT; cdr3_aa: CASSTDRGWNTEAFF
v_call: TRBV10-2; clone_size: .; d_call: TRBD1; j_call: TRBJ1-1; cdr3_nt: TGCGCCAGCGTGAGACAGGGGAGGGTGGACACTGAAGCTTTCTTT; cdr3_aa: CASVRQGRVDTEAFF
v_call: TRBV20-1; clone_size: many; d_call: .; j_call: TRBJ2-2; cdr3_nt: TGCAGTGCTAGAGGGGAGAGGGAGGAGACGAACACCGGGGAGCTGTTTTTT; cdr3_aa: CSARGEREETNTGELFF
v_call: TRBV27; clone_size: .; d_call: TRBD1; j_call: TRBJ1-4; cdr3_nt: TGTGCCAGCAGGGGGACAGGGCCTGAAAAACTGTTTTTT; cdr3_aa: CASRGTGPEKLFF
v_call: TRBV19; clone_size: once; d_call: .; j_call: TRBJ1-6; cdr3_nt: TGTGCCAGTAGTATAGGGTACAGCTATTCACCCCTCCACTTT; cdr3_aa: CASSIGYSYSPLHF
v_call: TRBV29-1; clone_size: few; d_call: TRBD2; j_call: TRBJ2-7; cdr3_nt: TGCAGCGTGTGGGAGGGACTGAACGAGCAGTACTTC; cdr3_aa: CSVWEGLNEQYF
v_call: TRBV7-8; clone_size: .; d_call: TRBD2; j_call: TRBJ2-7; cdr3_nt: TGTGCCAACACTCTGGTACTAGCGGGGGACAGCCCCTCCTACGAGCAGTACTTC; cdr3_aa: CANTLVLAGDSPSYEQYF
v_call: TRBV18; clone_size: few; d_call: TRBD1; j_call: TRBJ1-5; cdr3_nt: TGTGCCAGCTCACCACGGACAGGAAGCAATCAGCCCCAGCATTTT; cdr3_aa: CASSPRTGSNQPQHF
v_call: TRBV19; clone_size: .; d_call: .; j_call: TRBJ1-1; cdr3_nt: TGTGCCAGTAGGCGGGGGGCCTACAACACTGAAGCTTTCTTT; cdr3_aa: CASRRGAYNTEAFF
v_call: TRBV20-1; clone_size: many; d_call: TRBD2; j_call: TRBJ2-1; cdr3_nt: TGCAGTGCTAGACGTTCTAGCGGTACTGGATCGGTTCATGAGCAGTTCTTC; cdr3_aa: CSARRSSGTGSVHEQFF
v_call: TRBV20-1; clone_size: .; d_call: TRBD1; j_call: TRBJ1-2; cdr3_nt: TGCAGTGGAAAACAGGGGTTGTATGGCTACACCTTC; cdr3_aa: CSGKQGLYGYTF
v_call: TRBV20-1; clone_size: .; d_call: .; j_call: TRBJ1-2; cdr3_nt: TGCAGTGCTAGAGTTCCGGACGATGGCTACACCTTC; cdr3_aa: CSARVPDDGYTF
v_call: TRBV2; clone_size: many; d_call: .; j_call: TRBJ1-5; cdr3_nt: TGTGCCAGCAGTGACTTACGGACTGACGATCAGCCCCAGCATTTT; cdr3_aa: CASSDLRTDDQPQHF
v_call: TRBV24-1; clone_size: few; d_call: .; j_call: TRBJ2-3; cdr3_nt: TGTGCCACCAGTGATTCGGGGCGGTCCAAGTATTTT; cdr3_aa: CATSDSGRSKYF
v_call: TRBV2; clone_size: .; d_call: .; j_call: TRBJ1-1; cdr3_nt: TGTGCCAGCAGCTTGGATGCTTCGACTGAGGCTTTCTTT; cdr3_aa: CASSLDASTEAFF
v_call: TRBV7-3; clone_size: few; d_call: TRBD2; j_call: TRBJ2-3; cdr3_nt: TGTGCCAGCAGCTCCGGACTAGCGGGAGATACGCAGTATTTT; cdr3_aa: CASSSGLAGDTQYF
v_call: TRBV20-1; clone_size: .; d_call: TRBD2; j_call: TRBJ2-3; cdr3_nt: TGCAGTGCTAGAGCTGGGACTAGCGGGAGTGAAAGAGATACGCAGTATTTT; cdr3_aa: CSARAGTSGSERDTQYF
v_call: TRBV10-2; clone_size: .; d_call: TRBD1; j_call: TRBJ2-1; cdr3_nt: TGCGCCAGCAGCCCAGACAGGGTGGGCTACAATGAGCAGTTCTTC; cdr3_aa: CASSPDRVGYNEQFF
v_call: TRBV6-5; clone_size: .; d_call: TRBD1; j_call: TRBJ1-1; cdr3_nt: TGTGCCAGCAGTTCGGACAGGATTAATGAAGCTTTCTTT; cdr3_aa: CASSSDRINEAFF
v_call: TRBV9; clone_size: many; d_call: TRBD1; j_call: TRBJ1-1; cdr3_nt: TGTGCCAGCAGCGTAGGATGGCAGGGGGGCACTGAAGCTTTCTTT; cdr3_aa: CASSVGWQGGTEAFF
v_call: TRBV2; clone_size: .; d_call: TRBD1; j_call: TRBJ2-7; cdr3_nt: TGTGCCAGCAGCGGAGACAGGGCAAATTTATACGAGCAGTACTTC; cdr3_aa: CASSGDRANLYEQYF
v_call: TRBV29-1; clone_size: .; d_call: .; j_call: TRBJ2-3; cdr3_nt: TGCAGCGTTGTCCATGGCGGGCATACGCAGTATTTT; cdr3_aa: CSVVHGGHTQYF
v_call: TRBV3-1; clone_size: few; d_call: .; j_call: TRBJ1-1; cdr3_nt: TGTGCCAGCAGCCAAGATCACTCGGACACTAAGGACACTGAAGCTTTCTTT; cdr3_aa: CASSQDHSDTKDTEAFF
v_call: TRBV7-9; clone_size: .; d_call: .; j_call: TRBJ2-2; cdr3_nt: TGTGCCAGCAGCTTAGCGCTGGGGACCGGGGAGCTGCCTTTT; cdr3_aa: CASSLALGTGELPF
v_call: TRBV9; clone_size: .; d_call: .; j_call: TRBJ2-7; cdr3_nt: TGTGCCAGCAGCGTAGGGACGTTTCCCTACGAGCAGTACTTC; cdr3_aa: CASSVGTFPYEQYF
v_call: TRBV5-1; clone_size: many; d_call: TRBD1; j_call: TRBJ2-1; cdr3_nt: TGCGCCAGCAGCTTGGCCGAGGGACAGGTCTCCTACAATGAGCAGTTCTTC; cdr3_aa: CASSLAEGQVSYNEQFF
v_call: TRBV6-5; clone_size: many; d_call: .; j_call: TRBJ1-5; cdr3_nt: TGTGCCAGCAGTTACTCTTCAGGGAATCAGCCCCAGCATTTT; cdr3_aa: CASSYSSGNQPQHF
v_call: TRBV4-1; clone_size: .; d_call: .; j_call: TRBJ1-5; cdr3_nt: TGCGCCAGCAGCCAAGAGGGAATACGACAGCCCCAGCATTTT; cdr3_aa: CASSQEGIRQPQHF
v_call: TRBV19; clone_size: .; d_call: .; j_call: TRBJ2-3; cdr3_nt: TGTGCCAGTAGTATAGTTGGCCAGGAGCTCACAGATACGCAGTATTTT; cdr3_aa: CASSIVGQELTDTQYF
v_call: TRBV27; clone_size: many; d_call: .; j_call: TRBJ2-7; cdr3_nt: TGTGCCAGCAGTGCAGGGTGGTTCCACGAGCAGTACTTC; cdr3_aa: CASSAGWFHEQYF
v_call: TRBV10-3; clone_size: .; d_call: TRBD2; j_call: TRBJ2-7; cdr3_nt: TGTGCCATCAGTGAGTCGGGCGGGAGAGGAGACGAGCAGTACTTC; cdr3_aa: CAISESGGRGDEQYF
v_call: TRBV19; clone_size: .; d_call: .; j_call: TRBJ2-7; cdr3_nt: TGTGCCAGTACCGTCGGGGATCTCCTGTTGGACGAGCAGTACTTC; cdr3_aa: CASTVGDLLLDEQYF
v_call: TRBV11-2; clone_size: many; d_call: TRBD1; j_call: TRBJ1-1; cdr3_nt: TGTGCCAGCAGCTTAAAAGGTGATGGGTACAGGGGACTGAACACTGAAGCTTTCTTT; cdr3_aa: CASSLKGDGYRGLNTEAFF
v_call: TRBV7-9; clone_size: many; d_call: .; j_call: TRBJ2-2; cdr3_nt: TGTGCCAGCAGCTTAGACTACACCGGGGAGCTGTTTTTT; cdr3_aa: CASSLDYTGELFF
v_call: TRBV27; clone_size: .; d_call: .; j_call: TRBJ2-1; cdr3_nt: TGTGCCAGCAGTTTAGGGAGCAGGGAGGTTGAGCAGTTCTTC; cdr3_aa: CASSLGSREVEQFF
v_call: TRBV2; clone_size: .; d_call: .; j_call: TRBJ1-5; cdr3_nt: TGTGCCAGCAAAACAAGTAGCAATCAGCCCCAGCATTTT; cdr3_aa: CASKTSSNQPQHF
v_call: TRBV5-8; clone_size: many; d_call: TRBD2; j_call: TRBJ2-7; cdr3_nt: TGTGCCAGCAGGTTGTGGGGGGGTGACGAGCAGTACTTC; cdr3_aa: CASRLWGGDEQYF
v_call: TRBV7-6; clone_size: .; d_call: TRBD1; j_call: TRBJ2-1; cdr3_nt: TGTGCCAGCAGCTTAGCGCTGGGACAGGGGGGGAATGAGCAGTTCTTC; cdr3_aa: CASSLALGQGGNEQFF
v_call: TRBV7-9; clone_size: many; d_call: .; j_call: TRBJ2-1; cdr3_nt: TGTGCCAGCAGCTTAGGGGCGGGGAATGAGCAGTTCTTC; cdr3_aa: CASSLGAGNEQFF
v_call: TRBV24-1; clone_size: .; d_call: TRBD1; j_call: TRBJ2-1; cdr3_nt: TGTGCCACCAGTGATCGGGCAGGGGGCTACAATGAGCAGTTCTTC; cdr3_aa: CATSDRAGGYNEQFF
v_call: TRBV19; clone_size: .; d_call: .; j_call: TRBJ2-5; cdr3_nt: TGTGCCAGTAGTATTGCGCTAACTGAGACCCAGTACTTC; cdr3_aa: CASSIALTETQYF
v_call: TRBV24-1; clone_size: .; d_call: TRBD2; j_call: TRBJ2-1; cdr3_nt: TGTGCCACCAGTGAACACTCGGGACTAGCGGGGACGCAGTTCTTC; cdr3_aa: CATSEHSGLAGTQFF
v_call: TRBV5-5; clone_size: many; d_call: TRBD1; j_call: TRBJ1-2; cdr3_nt: TGTGCCAGCAGCTTGTTGGGGACAGGGTCTAACTATGGCTACACCTTC; cdr3_aa: CASSLLGTGSNYGYTF
v_call: TRBV6-5; clone_size: .; d_call: .; j_call: TRBJ2-3; cdr3_nt: TGTGCCAGCAGTTACCGCCCAGCGGATACGCAGTATTTT; cdr3_aa: CASSYRPADTQYF
v_call: TRBV10-1; clone_size: few; d_call: .; j_call: TRBJ2-1; cdr3_nt: TGCGCCAGCAAGGCTAGCCAGGTCGCCGAGCAGTTCTTC; cdr3_aa: CASKASQVAEQFF
v_call: TRBV19; clone_size: .; d_call: TRBD1; j_call: TRBJ2-6; cdr3_nt: TGTGCCAGTACCCCAGGGGGCGGTGGGGCCAACGTCCTGACTTTC; cdr3_aa: CASTPGGGGANVLTF
v_call: TRBV10-3; clone_size: .; d_call: .; j_call: TRBJ1-3; cdr3_nt: TGTGCCATCAGTGAGACCCGGGTACAGCTCGCCGGAAACACCATATATTTT; cdr3_aa: CAISETRVQLAGNTIYF
v_call: TRBV7-8; clone_size: .; d_call: TRBD2; j_call: TRBJ2-5; cdr3_nt: TGTGCCAACACTCTGGTACTAGCGGGGGGGCCCGGAGAGACCCAGTACTTC; cdr3_aa: CANTLVLAGGPGETQYF
v_call: TRBV6-1; clone_size: .; d_call: .; j_call: TRBJ2-7; cdr3_nt: TGTGCCAGCAGTGAGGGGTCCTCCTACGATCAGTACTTC; cdr3_aa: CASSEGSSYDQYF
v_call: TRBV19; clone_size: many; d_call: .; j_call: TRBJ1-5; cdr3_nt: TGTGCCAGTAAACAAGGCCGGGACGGGCATTTT; cdr3_aa: CASKQGRDGHF